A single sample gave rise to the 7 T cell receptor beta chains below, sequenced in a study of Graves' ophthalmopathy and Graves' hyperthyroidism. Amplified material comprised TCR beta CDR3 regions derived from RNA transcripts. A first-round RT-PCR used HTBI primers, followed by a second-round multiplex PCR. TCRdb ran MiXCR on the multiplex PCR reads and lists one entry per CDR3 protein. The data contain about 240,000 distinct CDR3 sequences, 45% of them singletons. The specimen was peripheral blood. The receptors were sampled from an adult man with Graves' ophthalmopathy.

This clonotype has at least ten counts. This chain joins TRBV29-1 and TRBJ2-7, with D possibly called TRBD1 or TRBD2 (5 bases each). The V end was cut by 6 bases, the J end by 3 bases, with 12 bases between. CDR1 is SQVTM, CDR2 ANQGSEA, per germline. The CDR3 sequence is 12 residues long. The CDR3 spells CSVTRGNYEQYF. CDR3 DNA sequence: TGCAGCGTCACGAGGGGCAACTACGAGCAGTACTTC.

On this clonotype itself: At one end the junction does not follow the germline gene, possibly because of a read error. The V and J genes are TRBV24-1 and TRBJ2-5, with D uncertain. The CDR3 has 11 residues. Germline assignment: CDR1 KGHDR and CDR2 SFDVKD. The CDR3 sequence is CATSDWDTQYF. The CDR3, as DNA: TGTGCCACGAGTGATTGGGATACCCAGTACTTC.

The CDR3, as DNA: TGCAGTGCTAGAGCCCTAGGGGGGGGCTATGGCTACACCTTC. It yields the protein CSARALGGGYGYTF. This rearrangement joins TRBV20-1 to TRBJ1-2; D may be TRBD1 (6 bases). This CDR3 region has 14 residues. V was clipped by 1 base and J by 4 bases, with 13 bases between them. Germline CDR1 and CDR2: DFQATT and SNEGSKA (reference sequence).

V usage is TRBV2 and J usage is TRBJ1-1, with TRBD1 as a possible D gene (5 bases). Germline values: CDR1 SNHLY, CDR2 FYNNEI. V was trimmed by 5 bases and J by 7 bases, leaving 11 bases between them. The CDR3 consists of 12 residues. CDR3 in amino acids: CASSLQGIEAFF. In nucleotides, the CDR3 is TGTGCCAGCAGTCTCCAGGGAATTGAAGCTTTCTTT.

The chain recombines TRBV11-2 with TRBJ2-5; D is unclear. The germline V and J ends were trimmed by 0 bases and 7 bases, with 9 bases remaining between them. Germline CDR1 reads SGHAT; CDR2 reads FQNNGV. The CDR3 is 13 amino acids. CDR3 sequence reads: CASSLESRGTQYF. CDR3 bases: TGTGCCAGCAGCTTAGAGTCCCGCGGGACCCAGTACTTC.

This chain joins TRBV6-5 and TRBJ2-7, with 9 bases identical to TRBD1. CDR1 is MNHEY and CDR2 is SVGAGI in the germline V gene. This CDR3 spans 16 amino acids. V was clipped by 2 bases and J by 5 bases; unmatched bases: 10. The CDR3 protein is CASSYGAGTGFDEQYF. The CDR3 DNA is TGTGCCAGCAGTTACGGGGCCGGGACAGGGTTCGACGAGCAGTACTTC.

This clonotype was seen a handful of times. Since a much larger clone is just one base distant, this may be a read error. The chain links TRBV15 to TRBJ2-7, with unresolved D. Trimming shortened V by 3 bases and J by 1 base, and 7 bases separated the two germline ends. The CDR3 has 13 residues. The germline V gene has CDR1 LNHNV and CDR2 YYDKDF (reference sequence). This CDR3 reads CATSRGRSYEQYF. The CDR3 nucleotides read TGTGCCACCAGCAGGGGCAGATCCTACGAGCAGTACTTC.